This T cell receptor (beta chain) was observed in a study of blood T cell repertoires in COVID-19 (dated by TCRdb to 2020 to 2021). A note on the overall study: Samples covering the acute and convalescent phases of COVID-19 were provided by collaborators in the United States, Italy and Spain. Subjects who had been exposed to COVID-19, were actively infected with it, or had recovered from it provided the deeply sampled blood TCRbeta repertoires that made up the dataset. The samples were drawn from two sources: the first 160 participants of the ongoing ImmuneRACE study, and 950 to 1,500 subjects contributed by 6 global collaborators. The repertoires were released in a freely available public database meant as a resource for research on the immune response to SARS-CoV-2. The material from the prospective study consisted of cDNA or gDNA derived from T cells, B-cell-depleted T cells, or PBMCs. Nearly every sample came with metadata listing a de-identified subject ID, COVID-19 status, age in years and sex. Where available, HLA class I and class II types were obtained from metadata supplied by the sample provider rather than from assay-based typing. Overall study outcomes, separate from this receptor: The quantity of clinical and demographic metadata differed by source and by participant and was supplied without curation.

The germline V and J ends show losses of 4 bases and 5 bases respectively, and no gene match explains 5 bases of the junction. The CDR3 runs 14 amino acids, cysteine and phenylalanine included. Only CDR3 DNA remains: 42 bases, in frame from the first base. The germline V gene yields MRHNA for CDR1 and SNTAGT for CDR2. The collaborating institutions used their own protocols to collect whole blood in K2EDTA tubes. Collaborator samples were shipped for TCRbeta analysis as frozen whole blood, isolated PBMCs, or DNA extracted from either sample type. TCRbeta CDR3 regions were amplified from genomic DNA by means of the immunoSEQ Assay, a bias-controlled multiplex PCR. Under the source paper's analysis protocol: The number of nucleated cells in each sample was estimated from the amplification of reference gene primers within the assay. Sequence reads were collapsed and filtered to measure the absolute abundance of every unique TCRbeta CDR3 rearrangement. For each sample, productive Simpson clonality was calculated as the square root of Simpson's diversity index across productive rearrangements. This is the immuneACCESS table as TCRdb keeps it, with only in-frame sequences that have V and J called. A part of the clones is gone; compared with another copy, unresolved V genes explain less than half, and the rest is unexplained. V, J and clone size reflect that table, while D and trimming were determined from the DNA. Counted in this sample were over 100,000 clones; 80% of them appeared once. Together, the top ten hold 4% to 5.5% of the sample.

As to this clone: Its specific antigen is unknown. No much larger clone exists at a distance of one base, and base qualities are not known.

The sequenced sample consisted of peripheral blood. This sequence was found in a human donor in a cohort sampled during active or convalescent COVID-19. Here the chain combines TRBV6-4 and TRBJ2-3; the central 8 bases match TRBD1. CDR3 reads: CASSAQGAQDTQYF. The DNA is TGTGCCAGCAGTGCCCAGGGGGCTCAAGATACGCAGTATTTT.